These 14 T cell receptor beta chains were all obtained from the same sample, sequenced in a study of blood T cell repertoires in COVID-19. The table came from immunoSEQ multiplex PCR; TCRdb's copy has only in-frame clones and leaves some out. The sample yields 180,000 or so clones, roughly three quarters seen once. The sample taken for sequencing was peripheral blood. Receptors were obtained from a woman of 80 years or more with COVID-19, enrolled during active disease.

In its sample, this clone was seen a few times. CDR3 amino acids: CSAMDRLLSGNTIYF. In nucleotides, the CDR3 is TGCAGCGCTATGGACAGACTCCTCTCTGGAAACACCATATATTTT. The V gene is TRBV29-1, the J gene TRBJ1-3; D perhaps matches TRBD1 (6 bases). Germline CDR1 SQVTM, CDR2 ANQGSEA. The CDR3 is 15 amino acids. Trimming took off 7 bases at V and 0 bases at J, with 16 bases between the two ends. The full variable domain, its missing parts supplied by reference TRBV29-1 and TRBJ1-3, is SAVISQKPSRDICQRGTSLTIQCQVDSQVTMMFWYRQQPGQSLTLIATANQGSEATYESGFVIDKFPISRPNLTFSTLTVSNMSPEDSSIYLCSAMDRLLSGNTIYFGEGSWLTVV.

CDR3 sequence reads: CASSRGLGTEAFF. The CDR3 DNA is TGTGCCAGCAGCCGCGGACTCGGGACTGAAGCTTTCTTT. The V call is TRBV7-9, the J call TRBJ1-1; the D is unclear. Germline V gene lookup returns CDR1 SEHNR and CDR2 FQNEAQ (reference sequence). Trimming left V 5 bases short and J 5 bases short, with 12 bases between. This CDR3 is 13 amino acids long.

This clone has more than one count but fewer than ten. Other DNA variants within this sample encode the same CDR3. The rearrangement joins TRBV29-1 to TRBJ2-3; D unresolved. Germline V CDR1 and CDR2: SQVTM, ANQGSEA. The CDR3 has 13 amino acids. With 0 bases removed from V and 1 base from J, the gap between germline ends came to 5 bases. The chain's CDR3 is CSVEETGTDTQYF. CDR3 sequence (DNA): TGCAGCGTTGAAGAAACTGGCACAGATACGCAGTATTTT.

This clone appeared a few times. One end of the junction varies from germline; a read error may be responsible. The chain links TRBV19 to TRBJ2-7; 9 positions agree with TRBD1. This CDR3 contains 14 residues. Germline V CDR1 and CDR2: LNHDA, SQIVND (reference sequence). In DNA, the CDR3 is TGTGCCAGTAGCATAGACAGGGGGGTCTACGAGCAGTACTTC. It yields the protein CASSIDRGVYEQYF.

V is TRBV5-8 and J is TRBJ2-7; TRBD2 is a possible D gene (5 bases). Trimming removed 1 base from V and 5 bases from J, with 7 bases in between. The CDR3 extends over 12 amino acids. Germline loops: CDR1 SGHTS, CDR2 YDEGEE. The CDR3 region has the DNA TGTGCCAGCAGCTTGACTAGACACGAGCAGTACTTC. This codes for CASSLTRHEQYF.

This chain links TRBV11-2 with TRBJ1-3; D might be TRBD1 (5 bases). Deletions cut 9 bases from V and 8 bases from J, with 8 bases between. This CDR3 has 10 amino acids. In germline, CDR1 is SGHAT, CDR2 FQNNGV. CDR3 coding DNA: TGTGCCAGTCAGGGTGACACCATATATTTT. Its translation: CASQGDTIYF. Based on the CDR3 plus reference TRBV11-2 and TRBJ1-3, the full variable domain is EAGVAQSPRYKIIEKRQSVAFWCNPISGHATLYWYQQILGQGPKLLIQFQNNGVVDDSQLPKDRFSAERLKGVDSTLKIQPAKLEDSAVYLCASQGDTIYFGEGSWLTVV.

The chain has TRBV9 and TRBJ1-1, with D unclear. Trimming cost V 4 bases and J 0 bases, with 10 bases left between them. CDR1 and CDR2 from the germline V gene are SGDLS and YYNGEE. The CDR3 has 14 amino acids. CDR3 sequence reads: CASSPNNMNTEAFF. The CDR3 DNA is TGTGCCAGCAGCCCAAACAACATGAACACTGAAGCTTTCTTT.

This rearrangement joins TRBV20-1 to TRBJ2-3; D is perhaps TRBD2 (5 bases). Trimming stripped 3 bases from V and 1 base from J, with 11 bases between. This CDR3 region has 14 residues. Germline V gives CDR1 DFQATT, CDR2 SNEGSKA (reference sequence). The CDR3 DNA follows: TGCAGTGCTAGTTCCGGGAAGGGCACAGATACGCAGTATTTT. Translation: CSASSGKGTDTQYF.

CDR3 sequence: CSASPPIPNTEAFF. Written as DNA, the CDR3 is TGCAGTGCTAGTCCCCCCATCCCGAACACTGAAGCTTTCTTT. The chain uses TRBV20-1 and TRBJ1-1; D ambiguous. Germline V gene data show CDR1 as DFQATT and CDR2 as SNEGSKA (reference sequence). V gave up 3 bases and J gave up 1 base, with 12 bases separating them. CDR3 length: 14 residues.

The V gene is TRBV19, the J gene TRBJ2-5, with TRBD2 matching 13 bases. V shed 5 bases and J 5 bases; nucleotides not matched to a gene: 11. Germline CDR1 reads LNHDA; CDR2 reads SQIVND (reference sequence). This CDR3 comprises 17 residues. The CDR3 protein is CASSPRLAGGSGETQYF. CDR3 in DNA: TGTGCCAGTAGTCCTAGACTAGCGGGAGGCTCGGGGGAGACCCAGTACTTC. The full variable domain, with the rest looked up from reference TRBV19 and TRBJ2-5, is DGGITQSPKYLFRKEGQNVTLSCEQNLNHDAMYWYRQDPGQGLRLIYYSQIVNDFQKGDIAEGYSVSREKKESFPLTVTSAQKNPTAFYLCASSPRLAGGSGETQYFGPGTRLLVL.

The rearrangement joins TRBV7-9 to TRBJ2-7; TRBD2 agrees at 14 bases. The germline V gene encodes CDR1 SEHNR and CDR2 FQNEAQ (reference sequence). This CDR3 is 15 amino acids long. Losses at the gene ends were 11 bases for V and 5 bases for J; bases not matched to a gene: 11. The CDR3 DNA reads TGTGCCTCCGGGACTAGCGGGGGTGGGGTGGACGAGCAGTACTTC. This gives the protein CASGTSGGGVDEQYF.

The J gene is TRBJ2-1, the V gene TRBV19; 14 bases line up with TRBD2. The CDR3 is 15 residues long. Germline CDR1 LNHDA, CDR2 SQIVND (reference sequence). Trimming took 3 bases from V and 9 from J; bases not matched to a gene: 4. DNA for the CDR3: TGTGCCAGTAGTATCGGGACTAGCGGGAGACGTGAGCAGTTCTTC. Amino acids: CASSIGTSGRREQFF.

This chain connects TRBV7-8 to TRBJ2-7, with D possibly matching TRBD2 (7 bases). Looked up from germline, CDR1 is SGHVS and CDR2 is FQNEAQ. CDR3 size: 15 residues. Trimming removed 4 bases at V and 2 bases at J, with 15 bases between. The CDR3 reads CASSYERDIPYEQYF. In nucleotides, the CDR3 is TGTGCCAGCAGCTATGAGCGGGACATTCCCTACGAGCAGTACTTC.

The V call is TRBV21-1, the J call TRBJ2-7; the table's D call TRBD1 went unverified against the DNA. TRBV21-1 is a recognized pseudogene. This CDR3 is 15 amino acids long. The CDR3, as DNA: TGTGCCAGCACCCCGGGCGGGACAGGGTCGTACGAGCAGTACTTC. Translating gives CASTPGGTGSYEQYF.